The clone carrying this T cell receptor beta chain was seen a handful of times. Its target is not known. The length of the CDR3 is 14 residues. Germline-derived CDR1 and CDR2 are SGHTA and FQGNSA. V was cut by 7 bases and J by 3 bases, with 13 bases left in between. The data were taken from a study of T-cell memory formation after mild COVID-19. Via MiXCR, TCRdb re-called the 5' RACE reads, giving one row per CDR3 protein. The sample includes about 130,000 distinct CDR3 sequences, about 17% of them seen just once. Study observations and caveats: Pre-infection memory carried some responding clones, suggesting that cross-reactive memory joined. Clones contracting day 15 to 85 were balanced CD4/CD8; later expanders leaned CD4+.

This TCR was sampled from an adult woman who had mild COVID-19 (a few samples of this study predate the infection). Cell type and time point are not known. This chain connects TRBV7-2 to TRBJ2-1, with unresolved D. Material for sequencing was PBMCs or a T cell subset sorted from them (not recorded which). DNA for the CDR3: TGTGCCAGCATCACTTCGACGGTCTACAATGAGCAGTTCTTC. Amino acids: CASITSTVYNEQFF.